This entry is about one TCR beta chain. The data originate from a study of blood T cell repertoires in COVID-19. Using immunoSEQ multiplex PCR, the repertoire was profiled, and TCRdb retains in-frame clones only, with some absent. The data show 150,000 to 200,000 clones, around 86% seen once. Germline lookup yields CDR1 SGHNT and CDR2 YYREEE (reference sequence). V was pared by 0 bases and J by 7 bases, with 6 bases of the junction left unmatched. The CDR3 length is 15 residues. The rearrangement joins TRBV5-4 to TRBJ2-3, with 9 bases identical to TRBD2. The TCR originated in a woman between 65 and 79 years old with COVID-19, enrolled during active disease. The sample was peripheral blood. Here the CDR3 reads CASSLASSGTYTQYF. The DNA for the CDR3 is TGTGCCAGCAGCTTGGCGTCTAGCGGGACCTATACGCAGTATTTT.